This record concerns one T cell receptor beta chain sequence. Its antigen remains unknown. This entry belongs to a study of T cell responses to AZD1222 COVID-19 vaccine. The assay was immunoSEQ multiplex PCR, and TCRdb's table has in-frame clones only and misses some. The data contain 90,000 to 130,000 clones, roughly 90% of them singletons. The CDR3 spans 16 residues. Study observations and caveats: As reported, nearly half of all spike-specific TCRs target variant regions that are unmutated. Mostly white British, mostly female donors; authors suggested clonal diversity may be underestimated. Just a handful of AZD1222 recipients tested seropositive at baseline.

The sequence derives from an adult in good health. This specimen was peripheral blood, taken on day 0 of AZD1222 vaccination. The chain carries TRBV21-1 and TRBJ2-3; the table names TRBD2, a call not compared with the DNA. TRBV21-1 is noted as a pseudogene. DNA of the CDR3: TGTGCCAGCAGCCATCATGGGGACTCCAACACAGATACGCAGTATTTT. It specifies CASSHHGDSNTDTQYF.